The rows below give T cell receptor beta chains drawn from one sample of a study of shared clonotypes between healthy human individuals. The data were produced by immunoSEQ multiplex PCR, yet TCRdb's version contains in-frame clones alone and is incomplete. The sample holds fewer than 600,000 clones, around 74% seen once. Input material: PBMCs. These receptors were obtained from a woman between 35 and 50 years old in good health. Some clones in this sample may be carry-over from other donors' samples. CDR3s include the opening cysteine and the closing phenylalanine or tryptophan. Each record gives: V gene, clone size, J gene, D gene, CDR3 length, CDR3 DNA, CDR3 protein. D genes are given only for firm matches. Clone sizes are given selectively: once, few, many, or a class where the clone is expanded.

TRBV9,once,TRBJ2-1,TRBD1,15,TGTGCCAGCAGCGCTGACAGGGGGTCCTACAATGAGCAGTTCTTC,CASSADRGSYNEQFF
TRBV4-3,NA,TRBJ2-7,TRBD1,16,TGCGCCAGCAGCCTAGGGACAGCGATTAGTGTCTACGAGCAGTACTTC,CASSLGTAISVYEQYF
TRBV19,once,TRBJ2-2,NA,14,TGTGCCAGTAGTATAGGGTCAGCCACCGGGGAGCTGTTTTTT,CASSIGSATGELFF
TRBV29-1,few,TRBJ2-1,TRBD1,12,TGCAGCACGGGACAGGGCTACAATGAGCAGTTCTTC,CSTGQGYNEQFF
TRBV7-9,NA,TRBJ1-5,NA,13,TGTGCCAGCAGCAACCGTAGCAATCAGCCCCAGCATTTT,CASSNRSNQPQHF
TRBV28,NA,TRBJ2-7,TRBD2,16,TGTGCCAGCAGCTCGAGACTAGCGGGAGTAGAATACGAGCAGTACTTC,CASSSRLAGVEYEQYF
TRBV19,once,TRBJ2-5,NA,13,TGTGCCAGTAGTATGACGGTACAAGAGACCCAGTACTTC,CASSMTVQETQYF
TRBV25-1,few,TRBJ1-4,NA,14,TGTGCCAGCAGCAGCCCAAACGGGAATGAAAAACTGTTTTTT,CASSSPNGNEKLFF
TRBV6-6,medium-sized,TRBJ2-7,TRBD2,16,TGTGCCAGCAGTTACACGGCTAGCGGGAGCTCCTACGAGCAGTACTTC,CASSYTASGSSYEQYF
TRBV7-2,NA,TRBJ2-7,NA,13,TGTGCCAGCAGCTGGGCCAACTCCTACGAGCAGTACTTC,CASSWANSYEQYF
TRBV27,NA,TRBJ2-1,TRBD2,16,TGTGCCAGCAGTGTCCCCGGACTAGCGGGAGTGGATGAGCAGTTCTTC,CASSVPGLAGVDEQFF
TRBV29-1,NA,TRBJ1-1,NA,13,TGCAGCGTTGTAAGGGAAGGGAACACTGAAGCTTTCTTT,CSVVREGNTEAFF
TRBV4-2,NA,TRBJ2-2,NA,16,TGTGCCAGCAGCCAAGATTTAGGCGCGAACACCGGGGAGCTGTTTTTT,CASSQDLGANTGELFF
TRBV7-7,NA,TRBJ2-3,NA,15,TGTGCTAGCAGCGTAGGGGGGGCTTTCACAGATACGCAGTATTTT,CASSVGGAFTDTQYF
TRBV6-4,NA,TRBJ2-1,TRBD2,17,TGTGCCAGCAGTGACTCAGCTGGACTAGCGGGGCCGAATGAGCAGTTCTTC,CASSDSAGLAGPNEQFF
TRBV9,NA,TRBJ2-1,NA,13,TGTGCCAGCAGCGTCTCACACTACAATGAGCAGTTCTTC,CASSVSHYNEQFF
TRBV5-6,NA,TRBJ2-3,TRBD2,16,TGTGCCAGCAGCTTGTCTGCGGGAGGGCCAACAGATACGCAGTATTTT,CASSLSAGGPTDTQYF
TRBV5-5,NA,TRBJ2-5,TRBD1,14,TGTGCCAGCAGCCAAGCGACAGGGCAAGAGACCCAGTACTTC,CASSQATGQETQYF